Shown below are 25 T cell receptor beta chains from a single sample sequenced in a study of cytomegalovirus exposure and HLA in healthy donors. The PCR made use of 60 Vbeta and 13 Jbeta primers. Measured with immunoSEQ multiplex PCR; TCRdb has only the in-frame clones, and not every one. The table has 55,000 to 80,000 clones, roughly 76% seen once. The sample was PBMCs. These TCRs come from a man in his sixties in good health and CMV-seropositive.

V gene TRBV4-1 combines with J gene TRBJ2-3; TRBD2 might be the D (5 bases). Germline lookup yields CDR1 MGHRA and CDR2 YSYEKL. The CDR3 is 15 amino acids. The germline V and J ends were trimmed by 1 base and 5 bases, with 13 bases remaining between them. CDR3 protein: CASSQGDLAQDTQYF. CDR3 nucleotides: TGCGCCAGCAGCCAAGGAGACCTAGCCCAAGATACGCAGTATTTT.

This chain links TRBV6-1 with TRBJ1-6; tentatively, D is TRBD1 (5 bases). The germline CDR1 and CDR2 sequences are MNHNS and SASEGT. This CDR3 contains 15 residues. Trimming cost V 6 bases and J 5 bases, with 14 bases left between them. CDR3 nucleotide sequence: TGTGCCAGCAGACCCCGGGACTCAGATAATTCACCCCTCCACTTT. Its translation: CASRPRDSDNSPLHF.

V is TRBV5-1 and J is TRBJ1-5, with TRBD1 matching 7 bases. CDR1 and CDR2 from the germline V gene are SGHRS and YFSETQ. V shed 0 bases, J shed 6 bases, and the junction held 6 bases outside the gene matches. The CDR3 has 15 amino acids. CDR3 DNA sequence: TGCGCCAGCAGCTTGGAGGCAGGGGGGATTCAGCCCCAGCATTTT. Translation gives CASSLEAGGIQPQHF.

The rearrangement uses TRBV11-2 and TRBJ1-2; possibly TRBD1 for D (5 bases). The CDR3 is made up of 14 amino acids. In germline, CDR1 is SGHAT, CDR2 FQNNGV. The germline V and J ends were trimmed by 5 bases and 7 bases, with 17 bases remaining between them. The CDR3 DNA sequence: TGTGCCAGCAGCCACGTTCAGGGTAACGCTGGCTACACCTTC. It specifies CASSHVQGNAGYTF.

This clone has just one count. The CDR3 reads CASSLAGAANTGELFF. In DNA, the CDR3 is TGTGCCAGCAGCTTAGCAGGGGCCGCGAACACCGGGGAGCTGTTTTTT. The chain employs TRBV7-6 and TRBJ2-2, with TRBD1 as a possible D gene (5 bases). Between the trimmed V and J ends, which lost 0 bases and 0 bases, there was a span of 8 bases. This CDR3 has 16 amino acids. The germline V gene has CDR1 SGHVS and CDR2 FNYEAQ.

V is TRBV11-2 and J is TRBJ2-7, with D possibly TRBD1 on 5 matching bases. The CDR3 runs 13 residues. V gave up 5 bases and J gave up 3 bases, with 11 bases separating them. The V gene's germline CDR1 is SGHAT and CDR2 FQNNGV. CDR3 sequence reads: CASSPTQGYEQYF. CDR3 sequence (DNA): TGTGCCAGCAGCCCGACCCAGGGCTACGAGCAGTACTTC.

This sequence joins TRBV7-9 and TRBJ1-3; D remains unclear. V lost 2 bases, J lost 1 base, and 6 bases lay in between. This CDR3 contains 14 residues. Per the germline V gene, CDR1 is SEHNR and CDR2 is FQNEAQ (reference sequence). Written as DNA, the CDR3 is TGTGCCAGCAGCTTAAGGGAGTCTGGAAACACCATATATTTT. It translates to CASSLRESGNTIYF.

This chain joins TRBV10-1 and TRBJ2-1; D is perhaps TRBD2 (6 bases). Germline V lookup: CDR1 WNHNN, CDR2 SYGVQD (reference sequence). This CDR3 is 14 amino acids long. Trimming removed 6 bases from V and 4 bases from J, with 13 bases in between. CDR3 DNA: TGCGCCAGCAGCCGGGGGACGAATTACAATGAGCAGTTCTTC. This sequence encodes CASSRGTNYNEQFF.

The V gene is TRBV2, the J gene TRBJ2-1, with TRBD1 as a possible D gene (6 bases). The germline gives CDR1 SNHLY, CDR2 FYNNEI. Trimming pared 4 bases from V and 1 base from J, leaving 20 bases between. The CDR3 contains 18 residues. The CDR3 is CASSVIIGLGQSYNEQFF. In DNA form, the CDR3 reads TGTGCCAGCAGTGTTATCATTGGATTGGGACAATCCTACAATGAGCAGTTCTTC.

This clone was found a few times. The chain joins TRBV10-2 to TRBJ2-1, with a tentative D call TRBD1 (6 bases). V shed 4 bases and J shed 3 bases, with 7 bases lying between them. The germline CDR1 and CDR2 sequences are WSHSY and SAAADI. The CDR3 is made up of 13 amino acids. CDR3 bases: TGCGCCAGCAGTGCACAGGGCTACAATGAGCAGTTCTTC. This gives the protein CASSAQGYNEQFF.

In its sample, this clone was seen a few times. CDR3 in DNA: TGTGCCAGCTTCCGCCCAGGACTAGCGGGGGACAATGAGCAGTTCTTC. It translates to CASFRPGLAGDNEQFF. The J gene is TRBJ2-1, the V gene TRBV7-8; 13 bases map to TRBD2. The CDR3 totals 16 residues. Trimming at V came to 8 bases and at J to 5 bases, leaving 9 bases not matched to a gene. Germline CDR1 is SGHVS and CDR2 is FQNEAQ.

This rearrangement joins TRBV19 to TRBJ1-2; D possibly corresponds to TRBD1 (5 bases). The ends were cut back, 5 bases at V and 6 bases at J, with 10 bases in the middle. Germline V lookup: CDR1 LNHDA, CDR2 SQIVND (reference sequence). The CDR3 has 12 amino acids. The CDR3 coding sequence is TGTGCCAGTAGTGCAGGGATCAATGGCTACACCTTC. Its translation: CASSAGINGYTF.

The V call is TRBV5-4, the J call TRBJ2-7; the D gene is possibly TRBD1 (6 bases). This CDR3 has 14 residues. Trimming cost V 2 bases and J 13 bases, with 22 bases left between them. Per the germline V gene, CDR1 is SGHNT and CDR2 is YYREEE (reference sequence). CDR3 protein: CASSFGRDTQTSYF. CDR3 DNA sequence: TGTGCCAGCAGCTTTGGCCGGGACACGCAAACCTCTTACTTC.

V is TRBV2 and J is TRBJ1-1; D not certain. Germline V gives CDR1 SNHLY, CDR2 FYNNEI. Deletions cut 1 base from V and 3 bases from J, with 9 bases between. This CDR3 spans 14 amino acids. The CDR3 nucleotides are TGTGCCAGCAGTGAAGAAGACATTTACACTGAAGCTTTCTTT. Translated: CASSEEDIYTEAFF.

The V gene is TRBV2, the J gene TRBJ1-6; 7 bases match TRBD1. The CDR3 is 16 amino acids. Germline V gene lookup returns CDR1 SNHLY and CDR2 FYNNEI. The V segment lost 5 bases and the J segment 7 bases; nucleotides outside the gene matches: 11. The CDR3 spells CASSPTGLELNSPLHF. CDR3 nucleotides: TGTGCCAGCAGTCCGACAGGGCTGGAGTTAAATTCACCCCTCCACTTT.

This clone was seen only a few times. The V gene is TRBV11-3, the J gene TRBJ1-3, with D maybe TRBD1 (5 bases). The ends were cut back, 3 bases at V and 1 base at J, with 10 bases in the middle. Germline CDR1 reads SGHNT; CDR2 reads YENEEA. The CDR3 loop spans 15 amino acids. CDR3 DNA: TGTGCCAGCAGCTTGTCGCGGGGGTCTGGAAACACCATATATTTT. This encodes CASSLSRGSGNTIYF.

Only one count was recorded for this clone. The chain carries TRBV6-7 and TRBJ2-5; D is undetermined. TRBV6-7 is given ORF status, its function remaining uncertain. The CDR3 covers 13 residues. V was trimmed by 1 base and J by 2 bases, leaving 5 bases between them. The CDR3 region is CASSYWRQETQYF. CDR3 bases: TGTGCCAGCAGTTACTGGCGGCAAGAGACCCAGTACTTC.

J is TRBJ1-6 and V is TRBV5-8, with no clear D. V lost 9 bases and J lost 6, with 19 bases in between. The CDR3 runs 15 residues. The germline CDR1 and CDR2 sequences are SGHTS and YDEGEE. The CDR3 coding sequence is TGTGCCACCTCGCGGGATCCTCTGAGTAATTCACCCCTCCACTTT. It codes for CATSRDPLSNSPLHF.

As regards this clone: Relative to the germline gene, one junction end is altered; a read error may explain this. The chain joins TRBV5-1 to TRBJ1-2, with 9 bases matching TRBD1. CDR3 size: 16 residues. Germline-derived CDR1 and CDR2 are SGHRS and YFSETQ. This CDR3 is CASSLPNRGPGYVYTF. The CDR3, as DNA: TGCGCCAGCAGCTTGCCCAACAGGGGGCCTGGCTATGTCTACACCTTC.

The V and J genes are TRBV7-9 and TRBJ1-2, with D maybe TRBD1 (5 bases). V gave up 1 base and J gave up 13 bases, with 13 bases separating them. Per germline, CDR1 SEHNR and CDR2 FQNEAQ (reference sequence). The CDR3 runs 12 residues. DNA for the CDR3: TGTGCCAGCAGCTTAGACAGCAGGGTTCGCACCTTC. Translation: CASSLDSRVRTF.

This chain joins TRBV4-1 and TRBJ2-7; 10 positions match TRBD1. Per the germline V gene, CDR1 is MGHRA and CDR2 is YSYEKL. The CDR3 has 16 amino acids. The junction had 5 bases not matched to a gene; V was cut back by 1 base and J by 2 bases. In DNA form, the CDR3 reads TGCGCCAGCAGCCAAGGACAGGGGGCCGGAACCTACGAGCAGTACTTC. It translates to CASSQGQGAGTYEQYF.

The chain uses TRBV18 and TRBJ1-5; a weak D match, TRBD1 (6 bases). Trimming took 3 bases from V and 4 from J, leaving 13 bases between them. Per germline, CDR1 KGHSH and CDR2 LQKENI. The CDR3 covers 15 residues. This CDR3 is CASSPEGGANQPQHF. CDR3 DNA: TGTGCCAGCTCACCGGAAGGGGGTGCGAATCAGCCCCAGCATTTT.

The chain joins TRBV7-9 to TRBJ2-2; 11 bases are a match to TRBD2. With V trimmed by 7 bases and J by 6 bases, 16 bases remained unmatched. The CDR3 totals 18 residues. CDR1 is SEHNR, CDR2 FQNEAQ, per germline (reference sequence). The CDR3 DNA sequence: TGTGCCAGCATCGACGGGACTAGCGGCCCCCGCCTGGCCGGGGAGCTGTTTTTT. This codes for CASIDGTSGPRLAGELFF.

This chain links TRBV2 with TRBJ2-1; 11 bases align to TRBD2. Germline V lookup: CDR1 SNHLY, CDR2 FYNNEI. The CDR3 spans 17 residues. V lost 8 bases, J lost 7 bases, and 16 bases stayed unmatched. The CDR3 DNA sequence: TGTGCCAGCCGCCCGGAAACTAGCGGGAGACCCCGGAATGAGCAGTTCTTC. This translates into CASRPETSGRPRNEQFF.

The chain couples TRBV7-2 to TRBJ1-2, with D unresolved. Germline-derived CDR1 and CDR2 are SGHTA and FQGNSA. CDR3 length: 13 amino acids. V lost 1 base and J lost 9, with 12 bases in between. Here the CDR3 reads CASSLGRSVSYTF. The CDR3 bases are TGTGCCAGCAGCTTAGGCCGCTCAGTGAGCTACACCTTC.